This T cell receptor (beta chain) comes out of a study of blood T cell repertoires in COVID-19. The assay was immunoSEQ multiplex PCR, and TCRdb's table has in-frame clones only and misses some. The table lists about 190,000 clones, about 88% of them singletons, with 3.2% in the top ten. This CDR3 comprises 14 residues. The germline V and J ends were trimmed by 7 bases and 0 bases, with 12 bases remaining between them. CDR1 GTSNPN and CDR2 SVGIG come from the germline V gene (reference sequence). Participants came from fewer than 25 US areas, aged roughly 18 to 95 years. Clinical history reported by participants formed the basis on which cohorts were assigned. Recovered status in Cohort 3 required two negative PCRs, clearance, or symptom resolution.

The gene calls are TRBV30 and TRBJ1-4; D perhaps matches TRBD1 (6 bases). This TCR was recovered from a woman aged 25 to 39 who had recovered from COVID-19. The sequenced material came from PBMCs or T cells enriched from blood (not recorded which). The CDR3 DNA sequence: TGTGCCTCCAGGGGCCTACCAACTAATGAAAAACTGTTTTTT. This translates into CASRGLPTNEKLFF.